Listed here are 2 T cell receptor beta chains from one sample, sequenced in a study. TCRdb reanalysed the 5' RACE reads using MiXCR and keeps one entry per CDR3 protein. Among 35,000 to 50,000 distinct CDR3 sequences listed, approximately 30% were seen once. Material: tumor-infiltrating memory CD4+ T cells sorted from the breast tumor. Stated subset: memory CD4+ T cells, CD4+CD45RO+CD25-. These receptors originate from a female donor with breast cancer.

The chain joins TRBV21-1 to TRBJ1-2; TRBD1 was called by the table and not checked on the DNA. TRBV21-1 is designated a pseudogene. The CDR3 is made up of 17 amino acids. CDR3 amino acids: CASSKASWRQGSRGYTF. Written as DNA, the CDR3 is TGTGCCAGCAGCAAAGCCTCTTGGCGACAGGGAAGTAGGGGCTACACCTTC.

The J gene is TRBJ1-2, the V gene TRBV5-6; D is perhaps TRBD1 (6 bases). Trimming removed 2 bases at V and 2 bases at J, with 7 bases between. This CDR3 has 13 amino acids. Germline CDR1 SGHDT, CDR2 YYEEEE. The CDR3: CASSFTGNYGYTF. The CDR3 coding sequence is TGTGCCAGCAGCTTTACAGGGAACTATGGCTACACCTTC. The full variable domain, its missing parts supplied by reference TRBV5-6 and TRBJ1-2, is DAGVTQSPTHLIKTRGQQVTLRCSPKSGHDTVSWYQQALGQGPQFIFQYYEEEERQRGNFPDRFSGHQFPNYSSELNVNALLLGDSALYLCASSFTGNYGYTFGSGTRLTVV.